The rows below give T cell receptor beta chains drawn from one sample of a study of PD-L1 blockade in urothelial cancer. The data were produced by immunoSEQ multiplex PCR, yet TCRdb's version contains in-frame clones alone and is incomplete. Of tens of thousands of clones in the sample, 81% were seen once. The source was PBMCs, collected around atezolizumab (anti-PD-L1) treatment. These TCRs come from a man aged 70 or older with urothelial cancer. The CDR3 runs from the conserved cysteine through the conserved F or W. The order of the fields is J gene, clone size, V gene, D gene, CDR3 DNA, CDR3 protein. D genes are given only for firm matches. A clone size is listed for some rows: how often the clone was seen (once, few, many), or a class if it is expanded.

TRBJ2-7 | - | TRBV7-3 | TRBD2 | TGTGCCAGCAGCTTAGGAGCGGGGCGCGAGCAGTACTTC | CASSLGAGREQYF
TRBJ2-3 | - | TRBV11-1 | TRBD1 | TGTGCCAGCAGCTCCGAACCGGGACAGGGAGATACGCAGTATTTT | CASSSEPGQGDTQYF
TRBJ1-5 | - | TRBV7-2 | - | TGTGCCAGCAGCTCTAGGGGGGGGAGTCAGCCCCAGCATTTT | CASSSRGGSQPQHF
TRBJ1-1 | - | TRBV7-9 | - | TGTGCCAGCAGCTTAGACCCGGGGACTGAAGCTTTCTTT | CASSLDPGTEAFF
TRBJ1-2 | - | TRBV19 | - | TGTGCCAGTAGTATACTCGTACAGGGTGTAAGTGGCTACACCTTC | CASSILVQGVSGYTF
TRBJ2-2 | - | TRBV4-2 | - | TGTGCCAGCAGCCAAGGATCAGTCATCAGCCAAGGGAGGACCGGGGAGCTGTTTTTT | CASSQGSVISQGRTGELFF
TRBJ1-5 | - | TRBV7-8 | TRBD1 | TGTGCCAGCAGCGCACTGCAGGGGGCGCTTCAGCCCCAGCATTTT | CASSALQGALQPQHF
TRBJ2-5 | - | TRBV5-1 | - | TGCGCCAGCAGCCTGGGGCAGGGGGGATCGAGGGAGACCCAGTACTTC | CASSLGQGGSRETQYF
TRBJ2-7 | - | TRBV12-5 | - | TGTGCTAGTGGTTTGGACAGCCGAGACTACGAGCAGTACTTC | CASGLDSRDYEQYF
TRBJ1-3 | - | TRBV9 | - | TGTGCCAGCAGCGTGGGGGAGGGCTCTGGAAACACCATATATTTT | CASSVGEGSGNTIYF
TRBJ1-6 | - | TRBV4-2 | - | TGTGCCAGCAGCCCAGAACCGGGACAAGTAAATTCACCCCTCCACTTT | CASSPEPGQVNSPLHF
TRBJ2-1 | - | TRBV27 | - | TGTGCCAGCAGTCCACAAACCCGTCAGGGGAATGAGCAGTTCTTC | CASSPQTRQGNEQFF
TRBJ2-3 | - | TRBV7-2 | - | TGTGCCAGCAGCTTAGAATCCGAGACAGATACGCAGTATTTT | CASSLESETDTQYF
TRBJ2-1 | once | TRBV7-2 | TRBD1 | TGTGCCAGCAGCCCGACAGGGGGAAGGGGTGAGCAGTTCTTC | CASSPTGGRGEQFF
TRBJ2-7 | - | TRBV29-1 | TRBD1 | TGCAGCGTTGAGACAGGGTACCAGTACGAGCAGTACTTC | CSVETGYQYEQYF
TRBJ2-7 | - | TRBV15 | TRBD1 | TGTGCCACCAGCATCGGACAGGGCAGCGAGCAGTACTTC | CATSIGQGSEQYF
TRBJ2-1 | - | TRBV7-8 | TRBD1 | TGTGCCAGCAGTTTTCCGCCGGGACAGGGGGCCTATGAGCAGTTCTTC | CASSFPPGQGAYEQFF
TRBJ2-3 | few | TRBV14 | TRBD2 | TGTGCCAGCAGCCACCTTGCAACTAGCGGGAGAAGCACAGATACGCAGTATTTT | CASSHLATSGRSTDTQYF
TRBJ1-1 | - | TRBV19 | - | TGTGCCAGTTGGGCTCGTGGAGGGAACACTGAAGCTTTCTTT | CASWARGGNTEAFF
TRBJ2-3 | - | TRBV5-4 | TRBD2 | TGTGCCAGCAGCTTAGCGGGAGATGCAGATACGCAGTATTTT | CASSLAGDADTQYF
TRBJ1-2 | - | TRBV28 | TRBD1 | TGTGCCAGCAGTCAGGGGCTACAGGGGGCACCCTTC | CASSQGLQGAPF
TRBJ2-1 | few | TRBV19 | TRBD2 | TGTGCCACCCAACCGGGACTAGCGGAGAATGAGCAGTTCTTC | CATQPGLAENEQFF
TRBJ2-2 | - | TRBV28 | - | TGTGCCAGCAGCCCCTCGGGACTTCTACACACCGGGGAGCTGTTTTTT | CASSPSGLLHTGELFF
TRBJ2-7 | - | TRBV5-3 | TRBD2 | TGTGCCAGAAGCTTGCATCATCTGGGAGGGGCCTACGAGCAGTACTTC | CARSLHHLGGAYEQYF
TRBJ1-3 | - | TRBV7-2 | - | TGTGCCAGCAGCTTGGAGGCTGGAAACACCATATATTTT | CASSLEAGNTIYF
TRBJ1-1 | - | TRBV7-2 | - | TGTGCCAGCAGCTTAGGGACACTTACTGAAGCTTTCTTT | CASSLGTLTEAFF
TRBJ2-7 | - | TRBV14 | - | TGTGCCAGCAGCCAAGAACGGCTAGCCGGGATTGAGCAGTACTTC | CASSQERLAGIEQYF
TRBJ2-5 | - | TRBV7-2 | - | TGTGCCAGCAGCGCGGACAGCCGAGAGACCCAGTACTTC | CASSADSRETQYF